Listed here is a single TCR beta chain. V lost 5 bases to trimming and J lost 2 bases; unmatched junction nucleotides: 10. Per the germline V gene, CDR1 is SGHTA and CDR2 is FQGNSA. The CDR3 extends over 16 amino acids. The sample is drawn from a study of shared T cell receptors in the human thymus. Profiled with immunoSEQ multiplex PCR; TCRdb holds only in-frame clones, not every one. The sample comprises 700,000 or so clones, approximately 85% of which are singletons, and over 0.008% rests with the top ten. The sample was also linked to a second study, of human thymus T cells. That investigation notes: Thymic resections from corrective heart surgery supplied the tissue.

The receptor was derived from a girl in the first two years of life with a congenital heart defect. The sequencing sample was made of thymocytes. This sequence joins TRBV7-2 and TRBJ2-3; TRBD2 agrees at 7 bases. The CDR3 coding sequence is TGTGCCAGCAGCCCCGTGAGGCGGGGGTTCACAGATACGCAGTATTTT. It translates to CASSPVRRGFTDTQYF.